A single sample is the source of the 11 T cell receptor beta chains below, sequenced in a study of cytomegalovirus exposure and HLA in healthy donors. The PCR had 60 Vbeta and 13 Jbeta primers. This table comes from immunoSEQ multiplex PCR, and its TCRdb copy is limited to in-frame clones, with some not included. The table records about 250,000 clones, around 65% of them present only once. Specimen: PBMCs. The receptors come from a female donor in good health and CMV-seronegative.

V gene TRBV15 combines with J gene TRBJ2-7; D is undetermined. V was shortened by 0 bases and J by 0 bases, with 3 bases between the two germline ends. Germline V gene lookup returns CDR1 LNHNV and CDR2 YYDKDF (reference sequence). This CDR3 comprises 13 residues. The CDR3 DNA is TGTGCCACCAGCAGAGAACTCTCCTACGAGCAGTACTTC. As protein: CATSRELSYEQYF.

The genes are TRBV19 and TRBJ2-7; D possibly corresponds to TRBD2 (6 bases). From germline, CDR1 is LNHDA and CDR2 SQIVND (reference sequence). There are 15 residues in the CDR3. V shed 3 bases and J shed 3 bases, with 15 bases lying between them. The CDR3 DNA follows: TGTGCCAGTAGTATGTCCCCCGGGACTTACTACGAGCAGTACTTC. Translating gives CASSMSPGTYYEQYF. The full variable domain, completed using reference TRBV19 and TRBJ2-7, is DGGITQSPKYLFRKEGQNVTLSCEQNLNHDAMYWYRQDPGQGLRLIYYSQIVNDFQKGDIAEGYSVSREKKESFPLTVTSAQKNPTAFYLCASSMSPGTYYEQYFGPGTRLTVT.

V and J are TRBV7-8 and TRBJ1-1, with 7 nucleotides matching TRBD1. Trimming at V came to 1 base and at J to 11 bases, leaving 16 bases not matched to a gene. The CDR3 consists of 16 residues. The germline V gene encodes CDR1 SGHVS and CDR2 FQNEAQ. The chain's CDR3 is CASSLGGVKGANGAFF. The CDR3 coding sequence is TGTGCCAGCAGCTTAGGGGGGGTTAAGGGGGCAAATGGGGCTTTCTTT.

This chain uses TRBV5-4 with TRBJ1-4, with D perhaps matching TRBD1 (6 bases). Trimming shortened V by 4 bases and J by 2 bases, and 15 bases separated the two germline ends. This CDR3 comprises 16 residues. Germline V gene sequence: CDR1 SGHNT, CDR2 YYREEE (reference sequence). In DNA form, the CDR3 reads TGTGCCAGCAGCGCGGACAGCCTGAGGACTAATGAAAAACTGTTTTTT. It yields the protein CASSADSLRTNEKLFF.

The chain recombines TRBV6-1 with TRBJ1-6; no definite D call. Germline CDR1 is MNHNS and CDR2 is SASEGT. V dropped 1 base and J dropped 13 bases, with 5 bases sitting between them. The CDR3 has 11 residues. For the CDR3, the DNA is TGTGCCAGCAGTGAAGAAGCGCCCCTCCACTTT. As protein: CASSEEAPLHF.

The chain couples TRBV19 to TRBJ1-5; D perhaps matches TRBD1 (6 bases). Germline V gene lookup returns CDR1 LNHDA and CDR2 SQIVND (reference sequence). V was cut by 7 bases and J by 6 bases, with 13 bases left in between. CDR3 length equals 13 residues. The CDR3 sequence is CASTVGGAQPQHF. CDR3 in DNA: TGTGCCAGTACAGTCGGGGGGGCTCAGCCCCAGCATTTT.

This chain uses TRBV27 with TRBJ1-4, with a weak D call TRBD1 (5 bases). V shed 2 bases and J shed 6 bases, with 19 bases lying between them. The CDR3 loop spans 17 amino acids. Germline V gene sequence: CDR1 MNHEY, CDR2 SMNVEV (reference sequence). The CDR3: CASSLEGTGRGDEKLFF. CDR3 in DNA: TGTGCCAGCAGTTTAGAGGGAACGGGACGGGGGGATGAAAAACTGTTTTTT.

This clone was found a few times. This chain joins TRBV11-1 and TRBJ2-3; TRBD2 aligns across 10 bases. V trimming: 2 bases; J trimming: 1 base; junction bases outside the gene matches: 0. The CDR3 consists of 15 residues. Germline CDR1 SGHAT, CDR2 FQDESV (reference sequence). The CDR3 coding sequence is TGTGCCAGCAGCTTACTAGCGGGAGGCACAGATACGCAGTATTTT. This codes for CASSLLAGGTDTQYF.

The V and J genes are TRBV11-3 and TRBJ1-5; D may be TRBD1 (6 bases). This CDR3 contains 14 residues. CDR1 and CDR2 (germline): SGHNT, YENEEA. V gave up 6 bases and J gave up 3 bases, with 12 bases separating them. The CDR3 DNA reads TGTGCCAGCAGTCTAGGGGGAGACAATCAGCCCCAGCATTTT. Amino acids: CASSLGGDNQPQHF. Variable domain in full (rest from reference TRBV11-3 and TRBJ1-5): EAGVVQSPRYKIIEKKQPVAFWCNPISGHNTLYWYLQNLGQGPELLIRYENEEAVDDSQLPKDRFSAERLKGVDSTLKIQPAELGDSAVYLCASSLGGDNQPQHFGDGTRLSIL.

The gene calls are TRBV19 and TRBJ2-7; TRBD2 matches at 14 bases. Trimming cost V 1 base and J 4 bases; bases outside gene matches: 3. Per germline, CDR1 LNHDA and CDR2 SQIVND (reference sequence). This CDR3 has 16 amino acids. For the CDR3, the DNA is TGTGCCAGTAGTATAGCGGGACTAGCGGGAGTGTACGAGCAGTACTTC. Translating gives CASSIAGLAGVYEQYF.

The V gene is TRBV4-1, the J gene TRBJ2-3; TRBD2 aligns across 14 bases. The germline CDR1 and CDR2 sequences are MGHRA and YSYEKL. V lost 1 base and J lost 6; bases outside the gene matches: 6. The CDR3 is 17 residues long. This CDR3 reads CASSQGGLAGGEDTQYF. The CDR3 DNA is TGCGCCAGCAGCCAAGGTGGACTAGCGGGAGGTGAGGATACGCAGTATTTT.